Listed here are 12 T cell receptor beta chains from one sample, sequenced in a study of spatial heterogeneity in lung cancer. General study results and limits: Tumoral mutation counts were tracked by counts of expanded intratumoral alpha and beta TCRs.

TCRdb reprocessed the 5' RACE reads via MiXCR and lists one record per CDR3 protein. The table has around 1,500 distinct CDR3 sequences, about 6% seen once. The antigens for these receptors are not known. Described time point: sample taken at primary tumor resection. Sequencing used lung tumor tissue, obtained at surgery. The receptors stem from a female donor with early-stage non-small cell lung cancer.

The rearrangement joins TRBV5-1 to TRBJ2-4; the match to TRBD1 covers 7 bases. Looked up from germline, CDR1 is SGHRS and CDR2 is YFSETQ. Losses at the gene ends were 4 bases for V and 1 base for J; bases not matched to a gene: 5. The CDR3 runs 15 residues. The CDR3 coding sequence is TGCGCCAGCAGCGACCCGGGACAGGCCAAAAACATTCAGTACTTC. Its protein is CASSDPGQAKNIQYF.

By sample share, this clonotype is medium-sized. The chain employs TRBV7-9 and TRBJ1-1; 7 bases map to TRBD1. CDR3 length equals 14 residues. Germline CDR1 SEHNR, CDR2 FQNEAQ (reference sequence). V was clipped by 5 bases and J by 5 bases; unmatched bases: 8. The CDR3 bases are TGTGCCAGCAGCCATGGACAGGTGGGAACTGAAGCTTTCTTT. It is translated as CASSHGQVGTEAFF.

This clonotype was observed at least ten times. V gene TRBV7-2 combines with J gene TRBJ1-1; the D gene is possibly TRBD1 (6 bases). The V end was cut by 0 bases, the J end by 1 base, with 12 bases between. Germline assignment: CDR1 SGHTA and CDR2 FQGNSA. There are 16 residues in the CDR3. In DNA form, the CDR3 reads TGTGCCAGCAGCTTAGCGGGGGGGACAAAGAACACTGAAGCTTTCTTT. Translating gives CASSLAGGTKNTEAFF.

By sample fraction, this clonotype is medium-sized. The CDR3 sequence: CASSRRDRGYEQYV. The CDR3 coding sequence is TGTGCCAGCAGTCGTCGGGACCGAGGCTACGAGCAGTACGTC. The J gene is TRBJ2-7, the V gene TRBV6-5; D tentatively fits TRBD1 or TRBD2 (5 bases each). Deletions cut 5 bases from V and 3 bases from J, with 14 bases between. The CDR3 is 14 amino acids. CDR1 and CDR2 from the germline V gene are MNHEY and SVGAGI.

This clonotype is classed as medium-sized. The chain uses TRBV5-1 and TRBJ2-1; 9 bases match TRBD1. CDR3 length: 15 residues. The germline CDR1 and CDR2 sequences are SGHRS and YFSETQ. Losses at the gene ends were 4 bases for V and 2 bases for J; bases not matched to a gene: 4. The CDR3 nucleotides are TGCGCCAGCAGCCCGGGACAGGGAACCTACAATGAGCAGTTCTTC. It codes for CASSPGQGTYNEQFF.

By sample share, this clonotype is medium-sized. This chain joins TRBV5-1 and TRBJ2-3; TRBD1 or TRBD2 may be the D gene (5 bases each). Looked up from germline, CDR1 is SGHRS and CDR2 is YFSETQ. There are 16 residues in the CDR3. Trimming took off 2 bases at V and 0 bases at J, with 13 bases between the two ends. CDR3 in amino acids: CASSFWGSASTDTQYF. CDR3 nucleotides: TGCGCCAGCAGCTTTTGGGGGAGCGCGAGCACAGATACGCAGTATTTT.

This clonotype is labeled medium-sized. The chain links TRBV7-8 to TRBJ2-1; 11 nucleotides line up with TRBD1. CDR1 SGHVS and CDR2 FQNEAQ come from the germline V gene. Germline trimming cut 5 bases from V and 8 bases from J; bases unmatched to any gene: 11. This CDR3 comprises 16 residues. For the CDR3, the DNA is TGTGCCAGCAGCCCTCGTCCGGGACAGGGGGTCGATGAGCAGTTCTTC. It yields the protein CASSPRPGQGVDEQFF. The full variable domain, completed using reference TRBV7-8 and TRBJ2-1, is GAGVSQSPRYKVAKRGQDVALRCDPISGHVSLFWYQQALGQGPEFLTYFQNEAQLDKSGLPSDRFFAERPEGSVSTLKIQRTQQEDSAVYLCASSPRPGQGVDEQFFGPGTRLTVL.

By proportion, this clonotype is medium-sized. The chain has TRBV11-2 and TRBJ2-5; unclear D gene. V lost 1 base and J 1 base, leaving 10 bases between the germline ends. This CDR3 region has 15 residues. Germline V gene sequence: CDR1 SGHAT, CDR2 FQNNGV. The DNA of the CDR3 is TGTGCCAGCAGCTTAGGCGCAGGACCCCAAGAGACCCAGTACTTC. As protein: CASSLGAGPQETQYF.

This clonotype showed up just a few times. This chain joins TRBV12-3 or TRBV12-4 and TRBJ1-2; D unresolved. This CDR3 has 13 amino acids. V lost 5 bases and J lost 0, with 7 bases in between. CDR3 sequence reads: CASSLSANYGYTF. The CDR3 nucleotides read TGTGCCAGCAGTCTCAGTGCTAACTATGGCTACACCTTC.

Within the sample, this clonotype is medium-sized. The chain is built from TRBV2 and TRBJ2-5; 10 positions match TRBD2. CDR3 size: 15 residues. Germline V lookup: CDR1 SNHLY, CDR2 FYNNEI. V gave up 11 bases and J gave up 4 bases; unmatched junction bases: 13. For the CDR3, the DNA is TGTGCCGGGGGAGGGCTAGCGGGAGTTGGAGAGACCCAGTACTTC. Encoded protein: CAGGGLAGVGETQYF.

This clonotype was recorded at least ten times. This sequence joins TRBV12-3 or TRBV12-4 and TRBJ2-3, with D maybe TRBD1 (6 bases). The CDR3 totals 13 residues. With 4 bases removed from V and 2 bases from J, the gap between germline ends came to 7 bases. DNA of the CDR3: TGTGCCAGCAGTTCGGGACACACAGATACGCAGTATTTT. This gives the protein CASSSGHTDTQYF.

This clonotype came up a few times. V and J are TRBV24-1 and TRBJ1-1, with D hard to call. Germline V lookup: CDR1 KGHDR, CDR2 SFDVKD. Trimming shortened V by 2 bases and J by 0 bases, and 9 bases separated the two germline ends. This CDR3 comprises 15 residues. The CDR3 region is CATSDSKHMNTEAFF. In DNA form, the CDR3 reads TGTGCCACCAGTGATTCGAAACACATGAACACTGAAGCTTTCTTT.